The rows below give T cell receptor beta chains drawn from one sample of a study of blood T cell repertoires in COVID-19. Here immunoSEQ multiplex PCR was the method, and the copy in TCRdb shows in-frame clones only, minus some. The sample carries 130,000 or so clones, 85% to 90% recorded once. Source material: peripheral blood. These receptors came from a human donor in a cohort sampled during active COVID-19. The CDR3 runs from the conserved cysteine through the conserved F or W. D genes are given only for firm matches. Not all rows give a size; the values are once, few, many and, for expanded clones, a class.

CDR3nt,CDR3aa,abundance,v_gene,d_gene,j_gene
TGCGCCAGCAGCCCCTCCGGGACTAGCGGTTATGAGCAGTTCTTC,CASSPSGTSGYEQFF,.,TRBV5-1,TRBD2,TRBJ2-1
TGTGCCAGCAGCGGGGACAGGGACTATGGCTACACCTTC,CASSGDRDYGYTF,.,TRBV2,TRBD1,TRBJ1-2
TGTGCCAGCACGGGGGAAGCGGGGGCGCGACAAGAGCAGTTCTTC,CASTGEAGARQEQFF,.,TRBV6-5,TRBD2,TRBJ2-1
TGTGCCAGCAGCTTTATGGGGACAGATAATCAGCCCCAGCATTTT,CASSFMGTDNQPQHF,.,TRBV5-6,TRBD1,TRBJ1-5
TGTGCCAGCAGCTTAGATGGGTCAGGTGAGCAGTTCTTC,CASSLDGSGEQFF,.,TRBV11-3,.,TRBJ2-1
TGTGCCAGCAGTGCCTTAGCGGGGCAAACCCAAGAGACCCAGTACTTC,CASSALAGQTQETQYF,.,TRBV6-6,TRBD2,TRBJ2-5
TGTGCCAGCAGCTTCACCGGGACTAGCGGGATGGTAGATACGCAGTATTTT,CASSFTGTSGMVDTQYF,.,TRBV11-3,TRBD2,TRBJ2-3
TGTGCCAGCAGTTTCCGACAGGGAACGGCTTTCTTT,CASSFRQGTAFF,.,TRBV28,TRBD1,TRBJ1-1
TGTGCCAGTAGTGTCAGTGCCGCCTACGAGCAGTACTTC,CASSVSAAYEQYF,few,TRBV19,.,TRBJ2-7
TGTGCCAGCAGCCCCTCCGGAGGGACCAATGAGCAGTTCTTC,CASSPSGGTNEQFF,many,TRBV11-3,.,TRBJ2-1
TGTGCCAGCAGGACAGGGGGAGAAGCTTTCTTT,CASRTGGEAFF,.,TRBV19,TRBD1,TRBJ1-1